This T cell receptor beta chain was retrieved from a study of T cell clones after liver transplantation. A few counts support this clone. The CDR3 length is 14 residues. The germline V gene has CDR1 MNHEY and CDR2 SMNVEV (reference sequence). J was trimmed by 3 bases and V by 4 bases; bases with no gene match: 3. Clones were sequenced by immunoSEQ multiplex PCR, and TCRdb holds only the in-frame ones, with some missing. This table holds roughly 49,000 clones, 65% to 80% found once. This receptor was obtained from a human patient who received a liver transplant. The graft donor may have contributed some T cells. The chain joins TRBV27 to TRBJ2-3; 8 bases line up with TRBD1. The source material was CD4+ T cells from blood, sampled around 52 months after liver transplant. CDR3 region: CASSSGGETDTQYF. The CDR3 region has the DNA TGTGCCAGCAGTTCAGGGGGCGAAACAGATACGCAGTATTTT.